This T cell receptor (beta chain) was profiled in a study of cytomegalovirus exposure and HLA in healthy donors. Study observations and caveats: With DRB1 most and HLA-C fewest, TCR association rates differed between HLA loci in a later analysis. The study recorded 150 to 200 TCR beta chains that were cytomegalovirus-associated.

Notes on this clone: What it binds is unknown.

V shed 3 bases and J 0 bases; nucleotides not matched to a gene: 6. This CDR3 has 17 residues. The germline V gene encodes CDR1 MGHRA and CDR2 YSYEKL. The PCR ran on 60 Vbeta and 13 Jbeta primers. Assay: immunoSEQ multiplex PCR; the TCRdb copy retains only in-frame clones and omits some. The sample has about 170,000 clones; 79% are singletons. J is TRBJ2-7 and V is TRBV4-1; 12 bases fit TRBD2. The sequence was obtained from a woman aged 50 to 60 in good health and CMV-seronegative. The sample comprised PBMCs. CDR3: CASSQREGLAGSYEQYF. As DNA, the CDR3 is TGCGCCAGCAGCCAGAGAGAGGGACTAGCGGGCTCCTACGAGCAGTACTTC.